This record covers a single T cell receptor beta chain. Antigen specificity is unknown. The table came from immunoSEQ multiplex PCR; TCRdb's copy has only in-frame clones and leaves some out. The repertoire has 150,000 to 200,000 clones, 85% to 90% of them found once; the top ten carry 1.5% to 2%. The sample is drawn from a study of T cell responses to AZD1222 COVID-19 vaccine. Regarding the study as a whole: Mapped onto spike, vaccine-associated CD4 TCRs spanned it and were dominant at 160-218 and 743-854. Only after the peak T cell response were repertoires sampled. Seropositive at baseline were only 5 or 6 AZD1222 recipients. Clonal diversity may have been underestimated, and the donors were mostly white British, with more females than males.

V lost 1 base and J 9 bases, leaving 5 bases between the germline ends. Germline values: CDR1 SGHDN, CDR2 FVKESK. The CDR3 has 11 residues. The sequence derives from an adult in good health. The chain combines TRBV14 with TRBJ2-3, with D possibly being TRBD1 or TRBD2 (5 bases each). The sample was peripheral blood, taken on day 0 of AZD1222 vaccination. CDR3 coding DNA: TGTGCCAGCAGCCAAGGGGGGACGCAGTATTTT. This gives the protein CASSQGGTQYF.